The T cell receptor beta chain under discussion was sequenced for a study of naive and memory T cell subsets. The beta constant-region primer was an equimolar mix of two oligonucleotides covering TRBC1 and TRBC2. Nested alpha and beta constant-region primers with the SP2 primer drove four PCR rounds on ligated cDNA. The cDNA 3' end received a ligated single-stranded oligonucleotide carrying the SP2 primer and a 12-nucleotide UMI. TCRdb re-analysed the UMI-ligation and nested PCR reads in MiXCR, keeping a single row per CDR3 protein. Altogether about 150,000 distinct CDR3 sequences are present, approximately 22% being singletons, with the ten largest covering roughly 0.1%. J was trimmed by 3 bases and V by 1 base; bases with no gene match: 6. The CDR3 contains 15 residues. Germline loops: CDR1 SGHTA, CDR2 FQGNSA. On this clonotype: As yet, its antigen is unknown.

Study-level findings and limits: Naive repertoires, especially CD8, held a few larger clonotypes, possibly memory cells re-expressing CD45RA. RNA-based TCR counts may shift with T cell activation and differentiation.

This chain joins TRBV7-2 and TRBJ2-7, with 7 bases that match TRBD1. The sample comprised naive CD4+ T cells from blood. This receptor was obtained from a human donor in good health. The CDR3 protein is CASSLDWAGGYEQYF. CDR3 coding DNA: TGTGCCAGCAGCTTAGATTGGGCAGGGGGCTACGAGCAGTACTTC.